This T cell receptor beta chain was identified in a study of T cell responses to AZD1222 COVID-19 vaccine. In regard to this clone: What it binds is unknown.

Study-level results: No repertoire was sampled before or during the peak T cell response, only after it. Two AZD1222 administrations were followed by greater Spike-specific TCR breadth and depth.

Measured with immunoSEQ multiplex PCR; TCRdb has only the in-frame clones, and not every one. Of some 130,000 clones in the sample, approximately 90% were seen once. Germline V lookup: CDR1 MDHEN, CDR2 SYDVKM. This CDR3 comprises 14 residues. Between the trimmed V and J ends, which lost 5 bases and 9 bases, there was a span of 19 bases. J is TRBJ1-1 and V is TRBV28, with D possibly matching TRBD1 (5 bases). This specimen consisted of peripheral blood, obtained on day 0 of AZD1222 vaccination. This sequence was found in an adult in good health. CDR3 coding DNA: TGTGCCAGCAGTCCCCAAGGGGCCGGGGTAAAAGCTTTCTTT. It codes for CASSPQGAGVKAFF.